The 30 T cell receptor beta chains given below trace back to one sample, sequenced in a study of beta chain features in type 1 diabetes. General observations from the study: Among all four CD4+ subsets, Type 1 diabetes patients had TCRB CDR3s that were moderately but significantly shorter.

The isolated RNA, all of it, was reverse transcribed, so expressed TCRB transcripts were what got sequenced. The protocol was immunoSEQ multiplex PCR, while the TCRdb copy is restricted to in-frame clones and leaves out a portion. Found here are under 200,000 clones, 8% to 8.5% of them singletons; the top ten hold around 0.5%. Their target antigens are unknown. Sequences were obtained from central memory CD4+ T cells from blood. The receptor set was obtained from a woman under 30 with type 1 diabetes.

This clone was seen a few times. The V call is TRBV10-3, the J call TRBJ1-1; D is possibly TRBD1 (5 bases). The germline gives CDR1 ENHRY, CDR2 SYGVKD. This CDR3 region has 12 residues. With 6 bases removed from V and 5 bases from J, the gap between germline ends came to 10 bases. The CDR3 sequence is CAIRMDKTEAFF. As DNA, the CDR3 is TGTGCCATCAGGATGGACAAAACTGAAGCTTTCTTT.

This clone was picked up a small number of times. The rearrangement links TRBV7-9 to TRBJ2-7; a possible D gene is TRBD1 (7 bases). This CDR3 is built from 16 residues. Trimming took 1 base from V and 5 from J, leaving 18 bases between them. Looked up from germline, CDR1 is SEHNR and CDR2 is FQNEAQ (reference sequence). The CDR3 sequence is CASSLEGGQRSDEQYF. CDR3 coding DNA: TGTGCCAGCAGCTTAGAGGGGGGACAGAGATCTGACGAGCAGTACTTC.

This sequence joins TRBV18 and TRBJ2-1, with 7 bases identical to TRBD2. This CDR3 spans 15 amino acids. V shed 1 base, J shed 6 bases, and the junction held 6 bases outside the gene matches. Germline V lookup: CDR1 KGHSH, CDR2 LQKENI. In DNA form, the CDR3 reads TGTGCCAGCTCACCACGGGGCGGGAGCGGCAATGAGCAGTTCTTC. This sequence encodes CASSPRGGSGNEQFF.

This clone has a handful of counts. The rearrangement joins TRBV11-2 to TRBJ2-7; D perhaps matches TRBD1 (5 bases). CDR3 size: 13 residues. V was shortened by 5 bases and J by 6 bases, with 14 bases between the two germline ends. Germline V gives CDR1 SGHAT, CDR2 FQNNGV. The CDR3 nucleotides are TGTGCCAGCAGCCAAGGCAGGGTCCTCGAGCAGTACTTC. Its translation: CASSQGRVLEQYF.

In its sample, this clone was seen a few times. This chain uses TRBV6-6 with TRBJ1-5; 9 nucleotides agree with TRBD1. Losses at the gene ends were 5 bases for V and 8 bases for J; bases not matched to a gene: 7. This CDR3 contains 14 residues. CDR1 is MNHNY, CDR2 SVGAGI, per germline (reference sequence). The CDR3 protein is CASSQGQGWEPQHF. The CDR3 DNA follows: TGTGCCAGCAGTCAAGGACAGGGGTGGGAGCCCCAGCATTTT.

The table lists this clone with a few counts. The V call is TRBV19, the J call TRBJ2-7; 10 nucleotides match TRBD1. The germline gives CDR1 LNHDA, CDR2 SQIVND (reference sequence). This CDR3 region has 13 residues. The junction had 6 bases not matched to a gene; V was cut back by 6 bases and J by 7 bases. CDR3 residues: CASRGQGMREQYF. In DNA form, the CDR3 reads TGTGCCAGTAGGGGACAGGGGATGCGGGAGCAGTACTTC.

Many counts were recorded for this clone. The V gene is TRBV30, the J gene TRBJ2-5; the D gene is possibly TRBD1 (5 bases). Germline CDR1 is GTSNPN and CDR2 is SVGIG (reference sequence). The CDR3 contains 14 residues. V was shortened by 0 bases and J by 5 bases, with 13 bases between the two germline ends. CDR3 bases: TGTGCCTGGAGTGTAGGGGCCTTGGGGGAGACCCAGTACTTC. Its translation: CAWSVGALGETQYF.

This clone came up a few times. V is TRBV5-1 and J is TRBJ2-2; D is perhaps TRBD2 (6 bases). Trimming took off 2 bases at V and 3 bases at J, with 17 bases between the two ends. The CDR3 has 17 residues. Germline V gene lookup returns CDR1 SGHRS and CDR2 YFSETQ. The CDR3 sequence is CASSFLLEGWDTGELFF. In DNA form, the CDR3 reads TGCGCCAGCAGCTTCCTCTTGGAGGGTTGGGACACCGGGGAGCTGTTTTTT.

This clone occurred a few times. The J gene is TRBJ2-3, the V gene TRBV7-9; perhaps TRBD2 as D (5 bases). V shed 4 bases and J shed 2 bases, with 19 bases lying between them. Per germline, CDR1 SEHNR and CDR2 FQNEAQ (reference sequence). The CDR3 has 17 residues. The CDR3 here is CASSSRMPGTVTDTQYF. The CDR3, as DNA: TGTGCCAGCAGCTCCCGAATGCCGGGAACCGTCACAGATACGCAGTATTTT.

In this sample, this clone turned up a few times. The chain links TRBV6-5 to TRBJ2-7; maybe TRBD2 (5 bases). Germline V gene sequence: CDR1 MNHEY, CDR2 SVGAGI. This CDR3 spans 14 amino acids. Trimming shortened V by 2 bases and J by 0 bases, and 8 bases separated the two germline ends. As DNA, the CDR3 is TGTGCCAGCAGTTACAGGGAGCTCTCCTACGAGCAGTACTTC. As protein: CASSYRELSYEQYF.

The chain uses TRBV11-3 and TRBJ2-7; tentative D call: TRBD2 (6 bases). V lost 3 bases to trimming and J lost 0 bases, with 12 bases between them. The length of the CDR3 is 15 residues. Germline CDR1 SGHNT, CDR2 YENEEA. CDR3 nucleotide sequence: TGTGCCAGCAGCTTTTCGGGGGTTAGCTCCTACGAGCAGTACTTC. Its protein product is CASSFSGVSSYEQYF.

This clone was found a few times. This sequence joins TRBV11-2 and TRBJ2-3; 9 bases line up with TRBD1. The germline gives CDR1 SGHAT, CDR2 FQNNGV. CDR3 size: 14 residues. The junction had 3 bases not matched to a gene; V was cut back by 5 bases and J by 3 bases. CDR3 in DNA: TGTGCCAGCAGCAGGGACAGGGTGACAGATACGCAGTATTTT. Translation: CASSRDRVTDTQYF.

In this sample, this clone turned up a few times. The chain uses TRBV19 and TRBJ1-5; D not resolved. V was pared by 6 bases and J by 9 bases, with 9 bases between. The CDR3 runs to 11 residues. Germline V gene lookup returns CDR1 LNHDA and CDR2 SQIVND (reference sequence). This chain's CDR3 is CASRLDGPQHF. The CDR3 coding sequence is TGTGCCAGTAGACTAGACGGGCCCCAGCATTTT.

This clone was observed a handful of times. V and J are TRBV18 and TRBJ1-6; 7 positions match TRBD1. The CDR3 runs to 16 residues. V trimming: 3 bases; J trimming: 6 bases; junction bases outside the gene matches: 8. Germline V CDR1 and CDR2: KGHSH, LQKENI. In nucleotides, the CDR3 is TGTGCCAGCTCACCCCGGACAGGTCGGCTTAATTCACCCCTCCACTTT. It encodes CASSPRTGRLNSPLHF.

V gene TRBV7-8 combines with J gene TRBJ2-1; 14 bases are shared with TRBD2. The V and J ends lost 2 bases and 6 bases, in that order; junction bases with no gene match: 6. CDR1 is SGHVS and CDR2 is FQNEAQ in the germline V gene. The CDR3 contains 17 residues. In DNA, the CDR3 is TGTGCCAGCAGCTTATACCTCGGGACTAGCGGGAGCAATGAGCAGTTCTTC. Translation gives CASSLYLGTSGSNEQFF.

V usage is TRBV9 and J usage is TRBJ2-4; D might be TRBD2 (6 bases). The CDR3 length is 15 residues. With 2 bases removed from V and 4 bases from J, the gap between germline ends came to 13 bases. Germline V gene lookup returns CDR1 SGDLS and CDR2 YYNGEE. The CDR3 loop is CASSVEGTRKNIQYF. The CDR3 DNA follows: TGTGCCAGCAGCGTGGAGGGGACGAGGAAAAACATTCAGTACTTC.

This clone appeared a few times. The chain has TRBV4-1 and TRBJ2-7, with D tentatively TRBD1 (5 bases). V was cut by 0 bases and J by 4 bases, with 19 bases left in between. The germline CDR1 and CDR2 sequences are MGHRA and YSYEKL. This CDR3 is 17 amino acids long. In DNA form, the CDR3 reads TGCGCCAGCAGCCAAGAAGGGGTCGGCAGGGCTCTTTACGAGCAGTACTTC. It yields the protein CASSQEGVGRALYEQYF.

This clone was found a few times. This chain uses TRBV19 with TRBJ2-5; 9 nucleotides agree with TRBD1. The germline gives CDR1 LNHDA, CDR2 SQIVND (reference sequence). The CDR3 sequence is 15 residues long. V was clipped by 8 bases and J by 4 bases; unmatched bases: 11. The CDR3 DNA is TGTGCCAGTCGTTCCTCCGGGACAGGGAGAGAGACCCAGTACTTC. It is translated as CASRSSGTGRETQYF.

In its sample, this clone was seen a few times. This sequence joins TRBV9 and TRBJ1-5, with a weak D call TRBD1 (5 bases). The CDR3 is made up of 14 amino acids. V lost 5 bases to trimming and J lost 0 bases, with 9 bases between them. The germline V gene has CDR1 SGDLS and CDR2 YYNGEE. CDR3 loop: CASSQGYSNQPQHF. The CDR3 nucleotides are TGTGCCAGCAGTCAGGGATATAGCAATCAGCCCCAGCATTTT.

V gene TRBV5-1 combines with J gene TRBJ2-1; 12 bases agree with TRBD2. Germline trimming cut 4 bases from V and 10 bases from J; bases unmatched to any gene: 9. Per germline, CDR1 SGHRS and CDR2 YFSETQ. The CDR3 has 15 amino acids. In nucleotides, the CDR3 is TGCGCCAGCAGCGATAGACTAGCGGGAGAGGCCGAGCAGTTCTTC. It yields the protein CASSDRLAGEAEQFF. The entire variable domain, with the rest obtained from reference TRBV5-1 and TRBJ2-1, is as follows: KAGVTQTPRYLIKTRGQQVTLSCSPISGHRSVSWYQQTPGQGLQFLFEYFSETQRNKGNFPGRFSGRQFSNSRSEMNVSTLELGDSALYLCASSDRLAGEAEQFFGPGTRLTVL.

V and J are TRBV9 and TRBJ2-3; the match to TRBD2 covers 8 bases. The length of the CDR3 is 16 residues. V lost 1 base, J lost 3 bases, and 7 bases stayed unmatched. Germline V gene lookup returns CDR1 SGDLS and CDR2 YYNGEE. The CDR3 DNA reads TGTGCCAGCAGCGTAACCACGGGGGGGCCGACAGATACGCAGTATTTT. Its translation: CASSVTTGGPTDTQYF.

The chain has TRBV6-6 and TRBJ1-2; possible D gene TRBD1, 5 bases. This CDR3 has 13 residues. Deletions cut 7 bases from V and 5 bases from J, with 14 bases between. Germline CDR1 MNHNY, CDR2 SVGAGI (reference sequence). CDR3 sequence (DNA): TGTGCCAGCACCCCAGGGCACAGGTATGGCTACACCTTC. The encoded protein is CASTPGHRYGYTF.

The DNA of the CDR3 is TGCGCCAGCAGCCAAGAGATAAGCGGAACAGATACGCAGTATTTT. This sequence encodes CASSQEISGTDTQYF. The gene calls are TRBV4-3 and TRBJ2-3; tentatively, D is TRBD2 (5 bases). CDR3 length equals 15 residues. V was shortened by 0 bases and J by 3 bases, with 10 bases between the two germline ends. Germline V lookup: CDR1 LGHNA, CDR2 YSLEER.

This clone was counted only a few times. This chain joins TRBV7-2 and TRBJ2-6; 10 bases are shared with TRBD1. CDR1 and CDR2 (germline): SGHTA, FQGNSA. V dropped 5 bases and J dropped 0; count of bases not matched to a gene: 7. The CDR3 covers 18 residues. CDR3 sequence reads: CASSIGTGAFSGANVLTF. The CDR3 DNA reads as TGTGCCAGCAGCATCGGGACAGGGGCGTTCTCTGGGGCCAACGTCCTGACTTTC.

The chain combines TRBV11-3 with TRBJ2-3; D not resolved. This CDR3 comprises 14 residues. V was shortened by 6 bases and J by 4 bases, with 14 bases between the two germline ends. Germline loops: CDR1 SGHNT, CDR2 YENEEA. The CDR3 reads CASSWARSADTQYF. The CDR3 DNA is TGTGCCAGCAGTTGGGCCAGGTCCGCAGATACGCAGTATTTT. Looking up the rest from reference TRBV11-3 and TRBJ2-3 gives the full variable domain: EAGVVQSPRYKIIEKKQPVAFWCNPISGHNTLYWYLQNLGQGPELLIRYENEEAVDDSQLPKDRFSAERLKGVDSTLKIQPAELGDSAVYLCASSWARSADTQYFGPGTRLTVL.

This clone was counted many times. The gene calls are TRBV4-3 and TRBJ1-5; 7 positions agree with TRBD1. The CDR3 length is 17 residues. J was trimmed by 7 bases and V by 0 bases; bases with no gene match: 12. Germline assignment: CDR1 LGHNA and CDR2 YSLEER. CDR3 DNA: TGCGCCAGCAGCCAAGAGCTGGAGTCGACAGGGACCCAGCCCCAGCATTTT. Translated: CASSQELESTGTQPQHF.

V usage is TRBV7-2 and J usage is TRBJ2-7; no clear D gene. This CDR3 has 13 amino acids. Germline V gives CDR1 SGHTA, CDR2 FQGNSA. The ends were cut back, 3 bases at V and 7 bases at J, with 13 bases in the middle. CDR3 sequence: CASSFSGVWEQYF. CDR3 DNA sequence: TGTGCCAGCAGCTTTTCCGGAGTCTGGGAGCAGTACTTC.

This clone appeared a single time. The chain carries TRBV9 and TRBJ2-7; D is unclear. The CDR3 contains 13 residues. Germline-derived CDR1 and CDR2 are SGDLS and YYNGEE. V was pared by 4 bases and J by 0 bases, with 8 bases between. CDR3 DNA sequence: TGTGCCAGCAGCACTGGAGTCTCCTACGAGCAGTACTTC. Its translation is CASSTGVSYEQYF.

This chain's CDR3 is CASSIAATGDYEQYF. The CDR3 DNA follows: TGTGCCAGTAGTATTGCGGCGACAGGGGACTACGAGCAGTACTTC. The chain combines TRBV19 with TRBJ2-7, with 8 bases matching TRBD1. Germline V gene lookup returns CDR1 LNHDA and CDR2 SQIVND (reference sequence). V was pared by 3 bases and J by 3 bases, with 7 bases of the junction left unmatched. CDR3 size: 15 residues.

This clone was recorded a few times. This chain links TRBV23-1 with TRBJ2-1, with 12 bases aligning to TRBD2. TRBV23-1 is marked as an open reading frame, function uncertain. V dropped 4 bases and J dropped 5; count of bases not matched to a gene: 18. The CDR3 is 20 amino acids. The CDR3 bases are TGCGCCAGCAGTCCCCCGGGACAGGGAGACCTAGCGGGAGGGAACAATGAGCAGTTCTTC. It codes for CASSPPGQGDLAGGNNEQFF.